The 19 T cell receptor beta chains below were found in one sample sequenced in a study of vaccination and CD4 T cells after COVID-19. As to treatment: roughly 10-day PBMC culture with coronavirus spike peptide pools or control peptides (ViraFEST assay). An Oncomine TCR Beta short-read assay was used to sequence the DNA from cultured CD4+ T cells. TCRdb independently ran MiXCR on the PCR reads; one entry per CDR3 protein. The table has over 10,000 distinct CDR3 sequences, 60% to 80% seen once. Their antigens remain unidentified. Sequencing was done on a sample of CD4+ T cells from blood, cultured in vitro. These receptors were collected from a human donor who had recovered from COVID-19.

A single count supports this clonotype. This chain connects TRBV6-1 to TRBJ2-7; the match to TRBD1 covers 11 bases. Germline V gives CDR1 MNHNS, CDR2 SASEGT. This CDR3 spans 15 amino acids. V shed 5 bases and J 0 bases; nucleotides not matched to a gene: 3. This CDR3 is CASSQGTGGSYEQYF. CDR3 in DNA: TGTGCCAGCAGTCAGGGGACAGGGGGCTCCTACGAGCAGTACTTC.

This clonotype is medium-sized by share. The genes are TRBV6-4 and TRBJ2-3; TRBD2 aligns across 7 bases. CDR1 MRHNA and CDR2 SNTAGT come from the germline V gene. V shed 3 bases and J 1 base; nucleotides not matched to a gene: 4. The CDR3 runs 15 residues. CDR3 bases: TGTGCCAGCAGTGAAGGCGGGAGCGGCACAGATACGCAGTATTTT. Translated, it gives CASSEGGSGTDTQYF.

This clonotype turned up a few times. V usage is TRBV6-1 and J usage is TRBJ2-7, with D tentatively TRBD2 (6 bases). Between the trimmed V and J ends, which lost 5 bases and 2 bases, there was a span of 22 bases. The CDR3 runs to 17 residues. The germline V gene has CDR1 MNHNS and CDR2 SASEGT. The DNA of the CDR3 is TGTGCCAGCAGTAATACAATAGGGTCCGGGAGCACCTACGAGCAGTACTTC. Translation gives CASSNTIGSGSTYEQYF.

This clonotype was counted a single time. This rearrangement joins TRBV4-2 to TRBJ1-2; D might be TRBD1 (6 bases). V was cut by 0 bases and J by 2 bases, with 7 bases left in between. CDR1 LGHNA and CDR2 YNFKEQ come from the germline V gene. This CDR3 contains 14 residues. For the CDR3, the DNA is TGTGCCAGCAGCCAAGATCAGGGGAACTATGGCTACACCTTC. The encoded protein is CASSQDQGNYGYTF.

The chain uses TRBV5-5 and TRBJ1-2, with D unresolved. Germline values: CDR1 SGHKS, CDR2 YYEKEE (reference sequence). The ends were cut back, 1 base at V and 1 base at J, with 5 bases in the middle. The CDR3 loop spans 13 amino acids. The chain's CDR3 is CASSLSVNYGYTF. CDR3 DNA sequence: TGTGCCAGCAGCTTGTCAGTTAACTATGGCTACACCTTC.

This clonotype was detected once. The chain is built from TRBV27 and TRBJ1-5; 11 positions agree with TRBD1. The ends lost 5 bases at V and 2 bases at J; junction bases unmatched: 8. CDR3 length equals 17 residues. Germline lookup yields CDR1 MNHEY and CDR2 SMNVEV (reference sequence). Written as DNA, the CDR3 is TGTGCCAGCAGTCTCAGGGACAGGGGGAAGCGCAATCAGCCCCAGCATTTT. It yields the protein CASSLRDRGKRNQPQHF.

This chain links TRBV20-1 with TRBJ2-5, with D uncertain. The CDR3 has 14 amino acids. Germline V lookup: CDR1 DFQATT, CDR2 SNEGSKA (reference sequence). V shed 3 bases and J shed 3 bases, with 14 bases lying between them. CDR3 bases: TGCAGTGCTAGGTCCGTCTGGGGAAAAGAGACCCAGTACTTC. Translated: CSARSVWGKETQYF.

This clonotype was observed a few times. The chain uses TRBV20-1 and TRBJ2-7, with 7 positions matching TRBD2. V trimming: 2 bases; J trimming: 0 bases; junction bases outside the gene matches: 7. This CDR3 has 15 amino acids. The germline gives CDR1 DFQATT, CDR2 SNEGSKA (reference sequence). The CDR3 is CSARPWVAGSYEQYF. For the CDR3, the DNA is TGCAGTGCTAGACCTTGGGTAGCGGGCTCCTACGAGCAGTACTTC.

V is TRBV7-8 and J is TRBJ2-7; 7 nucleotides align to TRBD1. CDR3 length equals 13 residues. After removal of 5 bases from V and 5 bases from J, the junction contained 6 bases not matched to a gene. From germline, CDR1 is SGHVS and CDR2 FQNEAQ. In DNA form, the CDR3 reads TGTGCCAGCAGCCCGCGACAGGGCAACGAGCAGTACTTC. Translating gives CASSPRQGNEQYF.

This clonotype is a singleton in its sample. The chain employs TRBV7-3 and TRBJ2-3, with D unresolved. With 4 bases removed from V and 0 bases from J, the gap between germline ends came to 8 bases. CDR1 SGHTA and CDR2 FQGTGA come from the germline V gene. The CDR3 length is 14 residues. CDR3 nucleotide sequence: TGTGCCAGCAGCTCTAAGATAAGCACAGATACGCAGTATTTT. This sequence encodes CASSSKISTDTQYF.

This chain connects TRBV10-3 to TRBJ2-7; tentatively, D is TRBD1 (6 bases). CDR1 and CDR2 from the germline V gene are ENHRY and SYGVKD. The CDR3 sequence is 14 residues long. Trimming cost V 6 bases and J 5 bases, with 17 bases left between them. The CDR3 region has the DNA TGTGCCATCAGGATGACAGGTCAGACAGACGAGCAGTACTTC. Translated, it gives CAIRMTGQTDEQYF.

This chain uses TRBV7-2 with TRBJ2-7, with D uncertain. Germline V CDR1 and CDR2: SGHTA, FQGNSA. The CDR3 runs 15 residues. With 3 bases removed from V and 3 bases from J, the gap between germline ends came to 15 bases. The CDR3 region is CASSFAAEAHYEQYF. CDR3 in DNA: TGTGCCAGCAGCTTCGCGGCAGAAGCCCACTACGAGCAGTACTTC.

This chain joins TRBV6-2 or TRBV6-3 and TRBJ1-5, with D possibly TRBD1 on 6 matching bases. CDR1 and CDR2 from the germline V gene are MNHEY and SVGEGT. V gave up 2 bases and J gave up 0 bases, with 8 bases separating them. The CDR3 loop spans 15 amino acids. CDR3 residues: CASSYGTYSNQPQHF. CDR3 in DNA: TGTGCCAGCAGTTACGGGACATATAGCAATCAGCCCCAGCATTTT.

The count of this clonotype is one. The J gene is TRBJ2-6, the V gene TRBV19, with unresolved D. The V gene lost 7 bases and the J gene lost 0 bases, with 16 bases spanning the gap. CDR1 and CDR2 (germline): LNHDA, SQIVND (reference sequence). The CDR3 loop spans 17 amino acids. The DNA of the CDR3 is TGTGCCAGTACCTTGGGCGCCCTAGACTCTGGGGCCAACGTCCTGACTTTC. Residues: CASTLGALDSGANVLTF.

The rearrangement uses TRBV15 and TRBJ2-7; D may be TRBD1 (6 bases). Germline loops: CDR1 LNHNV, CDR2 YYDKDF (reference sequence). The CDR3 totals 12 residues. Trimming pared 5 bases from V and 6 bases from J, leaving 11 bases between. The CDR3 sequence is CATSDRPLEQYF. The CDR3 DNA is TGTGCCACCAGCGACAGGCCCCTCGAGCAGTACTTC.

The chain is built from TRBV12-3 or TRBV12-4 and TRBJ1-5, with D unresolved. The CDR3 runs 13 residues. The V and J ends lost 2 bases and 6 bases respectively, with 8 bases between them. The DNA for the CDR3 is TGTGCCAGCAGTTTAAAAGTGGGTCAGCCCCAGCATTTT. Protein sequence: CASSLKVGQPQHF.

This sequence joins TRBV20-1 and TRBJ1-2; D is unresolved. Germline CDR1 is DFQATT and CDR2 is SNEGSKA (reference sequence). Between the trimmed V and J ends, which lost 2 bases and 2 bases, there was a span of 9 bases. There are 13 residues in the CDR3. CDR3 in DNA: TGCAGTGCTAGACTCCTGGGGAACTATGGCTACACCTTC. It yields the protein CSARLLGNYGYTF.

This clonotype was seen only once. The chain combines TRBV7-2 with TRBJ1-5; D is uncertain. Trimming stripped 3 bases from V and 4 bases from J, with 7 bases between. Germline loops: CDR1 SGHTA, CDR2 FQGNSA. This CDR3 has 13 residues. The CDR3 here is CASSFPPNQPQHF. DNA for the CDR3: TGTGCCAGCAGCTTCCCCCCTAATCAGCCCCAGCATTTT.

This clonotype has just one count. This chain links TRBV6-1 with TRBJ2-3; no firm D call. Trimming removed 6 bases from V and 6 bases from J, with 25 bases in between. Germline loops: CDR1 MNHNS, CDR2 SASEGT. There are 17 residues in the CDR3. This CDR3 reads CASRFHWSLNDRDTQYF. The CDR3 DNA reads as TGTGCCAGCAGGTTCCACTGGTCCCTCAACGATCGGGATACGCAGTATTTT.